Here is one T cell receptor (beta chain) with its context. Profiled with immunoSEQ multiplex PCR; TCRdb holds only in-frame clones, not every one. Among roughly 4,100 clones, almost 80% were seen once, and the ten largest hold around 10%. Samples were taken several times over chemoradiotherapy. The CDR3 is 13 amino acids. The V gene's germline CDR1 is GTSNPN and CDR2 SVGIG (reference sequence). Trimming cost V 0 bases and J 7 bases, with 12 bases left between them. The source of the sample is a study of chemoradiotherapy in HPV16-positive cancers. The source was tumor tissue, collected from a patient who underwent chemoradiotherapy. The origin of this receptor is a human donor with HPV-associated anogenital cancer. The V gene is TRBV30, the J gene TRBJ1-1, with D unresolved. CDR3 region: CAWSVLLGFEAFF. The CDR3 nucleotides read TGTGCCTGGAGTGTACTTCTAGGGTTTGAAGCTTTCTTT.